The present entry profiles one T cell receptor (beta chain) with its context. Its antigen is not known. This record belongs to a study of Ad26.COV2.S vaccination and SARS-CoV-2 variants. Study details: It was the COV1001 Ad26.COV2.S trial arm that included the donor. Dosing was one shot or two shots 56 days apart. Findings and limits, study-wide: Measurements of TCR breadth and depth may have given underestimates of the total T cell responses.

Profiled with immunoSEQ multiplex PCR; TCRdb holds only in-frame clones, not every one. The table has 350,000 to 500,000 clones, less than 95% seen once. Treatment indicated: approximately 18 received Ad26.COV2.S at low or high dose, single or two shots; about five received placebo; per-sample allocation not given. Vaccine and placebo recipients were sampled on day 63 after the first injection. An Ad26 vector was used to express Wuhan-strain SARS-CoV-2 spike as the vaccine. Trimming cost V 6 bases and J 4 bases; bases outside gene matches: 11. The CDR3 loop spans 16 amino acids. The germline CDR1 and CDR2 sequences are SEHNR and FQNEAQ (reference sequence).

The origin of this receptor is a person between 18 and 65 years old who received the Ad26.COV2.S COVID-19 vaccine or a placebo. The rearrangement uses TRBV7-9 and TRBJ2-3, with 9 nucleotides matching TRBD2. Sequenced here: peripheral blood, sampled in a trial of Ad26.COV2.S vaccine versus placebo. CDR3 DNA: TGTGCCAGCAGGGTATTGGCTAGCGGGATCCCAGATACGCAGTATTTT. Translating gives CASRVLASGIPDTQYF.